Presented here are 8 T cell receptor beta chains from one specimen sequenced in a study of OX40 agonist ivuxolimab in advanced cancers. Data came from immunoSEQ multiplex PCR; TCRdb stores just in-frame clones and leaves some out. The sample consists of some 64,000 clones, nearly 90% of them appearing once. The sequencing here drew on CD4+ or CD8+ T cells sorted from blood, taken in a trial of the OX40 agonist ivuxolimab. The source of these receptors is an adult with an advanced solid tumor such as melanoma, head and neck, liver or kidney cancer.

The chain has TRBV7-8 and TRBJ1-6, with TRBD1 matching 8 bases. This CDR3 comprises 15 residues. V trimming: 6 bases; J trimming: 9 bases; junction bases outside the gene matches: 10. Germline V gene sequence: CDR1 SGHVS, CDR2 FQNEAQ. CDR3 residues: CASSPGTGLSSPLHF. The CDR3 bases are TGTGCCAGCAGTCCCGGGACAGGCCTTTCTTCACCCCTCCACTTT. The whole variable domain, remainder taken from reference TRBV7-8 and TRBJ1-6, is GAGVSQSPRYKVAKRGQDVALRCDPISGHVSLFWYQQALGQGPEFLTYFQNEAQLDKSGLPSDRFFAERPEGSVSTLKIQRTQQEDSAVYLCASSPGTGLSSPLHFGNGTRLTVT.

The chain recombines TRBV6-5 with TRBJ1-2, with no clear D. The germline gives CDR1 MNHEY, CDR2 SVGAGI. Trimming left V 7 bases short and J 0 bases short, with 3 bases between. This CDR3 is built from 11 residues. Here the CDR3 reads CASKANYGYTF. The DNA of the CDR3 is TGTGCCAGCAAGGCTAACTATGGCTACACCTTC.

The genes are TRBV4-1 and TRBJ1-1; 7 bases match TRBD1. The CDR3 runs to 15 residues. The germline gives CDR1 MGHRA, CDR2 YSYEKL. J lost 2 bases, V lost 5 bases, and 8 bases had no gene match. The CDR3 loop is CASSTSRTGNTEAFF. CDR3 coding DNA: TGCGCCAGCAGCACCTCCCGGACAGGCAACACTGAAGCTTTCTTT.

J is TRBJ2-5 and V is TRBV7-2; 7 bases align to TRBD1. The better agreement between TRBJ2-7 and the DNA end casts doubt on the J call. The germline V gene encodes CDR1 SGHTA and CDR2 FQGNSA. The length of the CDR3 is 15 residues. For the CDR3, the DNA is TGTGCCAGCAGCCCGCGAGGGGGCGCGGCCTACGAGCAGTACTTC. Its protein product is CASSPRGGAAYEQYF.

The chain links TRBV14 to TRBJ1-4; 9 bases match TRBD1. The CDR3 spans 19 residues. Looked up from germline, CDR1 is SGHDN and CDR2 is FVKESK. J gave up 7 bases and V 0 bases, and 15 bases lay outside the gene matches. CDR3: CASSQEGGILDRGFEKLFF. CDR3 sequence (DNA): TGTGCCAGCAGCCAAGAAGGGGGGATTTTGGACAGGGGTTTTGAAAAACTGTTTTTT.

J is TRBJ2-1 and V is TRBV29-1; TRBD2 is a possible D gene (5 bases). The V gene's germline CDR1 is SQVTM and CDR2 ANQGSEA. V lost 3 bases and J 5 bases, leaving 20 bases between the germline ends. The CDR3 runs to 16 residues. Here the CDR3 reads CSVEVVGVLTHNEQFF. CDR3 coding DNA: TGCAGCGTTGAGGTCGTCGGGGTGCTTACTCACAATGAGCAGTTCTTC.

The V and J genes are TRBV10-3 and TRBJ2-7, with D perhaps matching TRBD1 or TRBD2 (5 bases each). The CDR3 spans 15 residues. Germline lookup yields CDR1 ENHRY and CDR2 SYGVKD. Trimming removed 6 bases from V and 1 base from J, with 16 bases in between. The CDR3 loop reads CAIRKAGTASYEQYF. CDR3 in DNA: TGTGCCATCAGGAAAGCCGGGACGGCTTCCTACGAGCAGTACTTC.

J is TRBJ1-5 and V is TRBV7-2; D perhaps matches TRBD1 (6 bases). Germline assignment: CDR1 SGHTA and CDR2 FQGNSA. The CDR3 consists of 16 residues. V was clipped by 3 bases and J by 0 bases, with 12 bases between them. DNA for the CDR3: TGTGCCAGCAGCTTCGGGGGCCCCTATAGCAATCAGCCCCAGCATTTT. It yields the protein CASSFGGPYSNQPQHF.